The 2 T cell receptor beta chains in this list originate from one sample, sequenced in a study of neurological immune-mediated disorders. Each CDR3 protein is one row after TCRdb ran MiXCR on the 5' RACE reads. The table shows approximately 80,000 distinct CDR3 sequences, with 4.5% to 7.5% occurring only once. As to time point: longitudinal time-point 2. The sample comprised PBMCs. The receptors originated from a woman in her sixties or seventies with multiple sclerosis.

This clonotype appeared many times. The chain combines TRBV6-2 or TRBV6-3 with TRBJ2-1; D not resolved. The V gene's germline CDR1 is MNHEY and CDR2 SVGEGT. V shed 6 bases and J shed 12 bases, with 12 bases lying between them. The CDR3 length is 11 residues. The DNA of the CDR3 is TGTGCCAGCAGCAACCAACAAGGGCAGTTCTTC. Translation gives CASSNQQGQFF.

This clonotype has at least ten counts. The chain recombines TRBV20-1 with TRBJ1-5; TRBD1 is a possible D gene (6 bases). CDR1 is DFQATT, CDR2 SNEGSKA, per germline (reference sequence). The CDR3 is 14 residues long. The V gene lost 0 bases and the J gene lost 2 bases, with 8 bases spanning the gap. The CDR3 DNA follows: TGCAGTGCTAGAGAGAGGACAGGCAATCAGCCCCAGCATTTT. Translation: CSARERTGNQPQHF.